The rows below give T cell receptor beta chains drawn from one sample of a study of shared clonotypes between healthy human individuals. The data were produced by immunoSEQ multiplex PCR, yet TCRdb's version contains in-frame clones alone and is incomplete. The sample contains 300,000 to 350,000 clones, roughly 80% of which appear only once. Sequencing used memory CD4+ T cells sorted from blood. These receptors were taken from a man aged 25-45 years in good health. Both conserved end residues are part of each CDR3. A D gene is named only where the DNA matches it firmly. Not every row has a clone size; where given, it reads once, few, many or a size class.

V	size	D	J	CDR3	DNA
TRBV7-6	NA	TRBD1	TRBJ2-5	CASSLPSWTGSETQYF	TGTGCCAGCAGCTTACCCTCCTGGACAGGGTCGGAGACCCAGTACTTC
TRBV2	once	NA	TRBJ2-7	CASSRGSAYEQYF	TGTGCCAGCAGCCGAGGCTCAGCCTACGAGCAGTACTTC
TRBV9	NA	NA	TRBJ1-3	CASSVVSSGNTIYF	TGTGCCAGCAGCGTAGTCTCCTCTGGAAACACCATATATTTT
TRBV14	NA	NA	TRBJ2-7	CASSQRDGGKSSYEQYF	TGTGCCAGCAGCCAAAGAGATGGGGGGAAGAGCTCCTACGAGCAGTACTTC
TRBV5-6	NA	NA	TRBJ2-3	CASSQKRAQASTDTQYF	TGTGCCAGCAGCCAAAAAAGGGCCCAGGCTAGCACAGATACGCAGTATTTT
TRBV30	few	NA	TRBJ1-1	CAWSGQSEAFF	TGTGCCTGGAGTGGACAGTCTGAAGCTTTCTTT
TRBV7-2	many	NA	TRBJ1-1	CASSPQIMRTEAFF	TGTGCCAGCAGCCCACAGATCATGAGGACTGAAGCTTTCTTT
TRBV27	NA	NA	TRBJ2-5	CASSLTPDGKETQYF	TGTGCCAGCAGTTTAACCCCAGACGGAAAAGAGACCCAGTACTTC
TRBV5-5	few	TRBD1	TRBJ1-3	CASSLDPPGTGGNTIYF	TGTGCCAGCAGCTTAGACCCCCCCGGGACAGGGGGAAACACCATATATTTT
TRBV5-4	NA	NA	TRBJ2-5	CASSNFPETQYF	TGTGCCAGCAGCAACTTCCCGGAGACCCAGTACTTC
TRBV5-1	NA	TRBD1	TRBJ2-2	CASRADRTYTGELFF	TGCGCCAGCCGGGCGGACAGGACTTACACCGGGGAGCTGTTTTTT
TRBV7-9	NA	TRBD1	TRBJ1-1	CASSLGQGGYTEAFF	TGTGCCAGCAGCTTAGGGCAGGGGGGATACACTGAAGCTTTCTTT
TRBV10-3	NA	TRBD2	TRBJ2-1	CAISARDSSGSPNEQFF	TGTGCCATCAGTGCAAGAGACTCTAGCGGGAGCCCCAATGAGCAGTTCTTC
TRBV5-1	NA	TRBD1	TRBJ2-5	CASSLGPGGRETQYF	TGCGCCAGCAGCTTGGGCCCAGGGGGCCGGGAGACCCAGTACTTC
TRBV6-5	NA	TRBD1	TRBJ2-5	CASSSGQAQETQYF	TGTGCCAGCAGTTCGGGACAGGCCCAAGAGACCCAGTACTTC
TRBV6-1	NA	NA	TRBJ2-6	CASSERTATSGANVLTF	TGTGCCAGCAGTGAGAGGACAGCAACATCTGGGGCCAACGTCCTGACTTTC
TRBV19	NA	NA	TRBJ1-4	CASSIGGASGKLFF	TGTGCCAGTAGTATAGGAGGCGCTTCTGGAAAACTGTTTTTT
TRBV18	NA	NA	TRBJ1-5	CASSPGNQPQHF	TGTGCCAGCTCACCTGGCAATCAGCCCCAGCATTTT
TRBV13	NA	NA	TRBJ2-7	CASSLVGGHEQYF	TGTGCCAGCAGCTTAGTCGGGGGCCACGAGCAGTACTTC
TRBV2	once	TRBD2	TRBJ2-1	CASSVAGIYNEQFF	TGTGCCAGCAGTGTAGCGGGGATATACAATGAGCAGTTCTTC
TRBV11-2	NA	TRBD2	TRBJ2-3	CASSLIGSGRVGDTQYF	TGTGCCAGCAGCTTAATTGGTAGCGGGAGGGTGGGAGATACGCAGTATTTT
TRBV5-4	NA	NA	TRBJ1-6	CASSRGETPLHF	TGTGCCAGCAGCCGGGGTGAGACACCCCTCCACTTT
TRBV15	once	NA	TRBJ2-1	CATSRDPAELDNEQFF	TGTGCCACCAGCAGAGATCCTGCCGAACTTGACAATGAGCAGTTCTTC